The T cell receptor beta chain described here comes from a study of OX40 agonist ivuxolimab in advanced cancers. Turning to the study itself: A mean age of about 56 years, range about 23 to 80, was recorded, and roughly 80% were male. Study results and caveats: Relatively little clonal expansion, among the lowest observed, appeared in partial responders at 0.1-3.0 mg/kg. Specificity for antigen went undetermined in the expanded peripheral T cells.

The CDR3 extends over 12 amino acids. V was cut by 8 bases and J by 1 base, with 9 bases left in between. The germline CDR1 and CDR2 sequences are SNHLY and FYNNEI. Libraries were prepared by immunoSEQ multiplex PCR; TCRdb keeps only in-frame clonotypes and omits some of them. The data hold roughly 70,000 clones, with about 91% observed a single time. With respect to this clone: Its cognate antigen is unknown.

The receptor was isolated from an adult with an advanced solid tumor such as melanoma, head and neck, liver or kidney cancer. The chain carries TRBV2 and TRBJ2-7; D may be TRBD1 (5 bases). Sequences were derived from CD4+ or CD8+ T cells sorted from blood, sampled in a trial of the OX40 agonist ivuxolimab. CDR3: CASLGHSYEQYF. The CDR3 DNA reads as TGTGCCAGCCTAGGACATTCCTACGAGCAGTACTTC.